Included here is one T cell receptor beta chain sequence, with context. The target antigen is unknown. These data come from a study of blood T cells in healthy people across ages. Unmatched junction bases numbered 16, after V lost 4 bases and J lost 9 bases. The CDR3 has 18 amino acids. Germline values: CDR1 LGHNA, CDR2 YSLEER. With a J-beta primer mix and a sample-barcoded 5' primer, a second PCR ran about 7 to 12 cycles. Every cDNA molecule carried a tag from a template-switch adaptor bearing 12 random nucleotides. From the 5' RACE reads, TCRdb called clonotypes with MiXCR, one entry per CDR3 protein. The sample lists about a million distinct CDR3 sequences, 48% seen once, with 13% in the top ten. Study-level points and caveats: The study found more naive CD4+ cells and higher diversity in long-lived than aged donors. The unknown donor CMV status may have confounded expanded clonotype changes.

The material sequenced was blood. The origin of this receptor is a man between 25 and 39 years old in good health. The chain uses TRBV4-3 and TRBJ1-6; 9 nucleotides line up with TRBD1. CDR3 nucleotide sequence: TGCGCCAGCAGCCCCGACCTACCGGGACAGGGCAGCGGTTCACCCCTCCACTTT. Translation gives CASSPDLPGQGSGSPLHF.